Each of the 2 T cell receptor beta chains below was sequenced from the same sample in a study of blood T cells in healthy people across ages. A sample-barcoded 5' primer and a J-beta primer mix were used in a second PCR of about 7 to 11 cycles. TCRdb re-called the 5' RACE reads through MiXCR, storing one row per CDR3 protein. Among 1,800,000 or so distinct CDR3 sequences, 35% to 50% were seen once, and the ten largest hold 20% to 25%. The source material was blood. All receptors derive from a human donor in good health.

CDR3 residues: CASRKGESTEAFF. CDR3 sequence (DNA): TGTGCCAGCAGAAAGGGGGAGAGCACTGAAGCTTTCTTT. V gene TRBV9 combines with J gene TRBJ1-1, with D possibly matching TRBD1 (6 bases). CDR3 length equals 13 residues. V shed 5 bases and J shed 4 bases, with 12 bases lying between them. Per germline, CDR1 SGDLS and CDR2 YYNGEE.

The chain joins TRBV10-3 to TRBJ2-7, with no clear D. V gave up 0 bases and J gave up 3 bases, with 9 bases separating them. Germline V gene data show CDR1 as ENHRY and CDR2 as SYGVKD. The length of the CDR3 is 14 residues. The CDR3 sequence: CAISESSRSYEQYF. In DNA, the CDR3 is TGTGCCATCAGTGAGTCGTCTCGTAGCTACGAGCAGTACTTC.